This TCR beta chain was documented in a study of blood T cell repertoires in COVID-19. Study as a whole: Sources were T cells, B-cell-depleted T cells, or PBMCs; the material itself was cDNA or gDNA.

The protocol was immunoSEQ multiplex PCR, while the TCRdb copy is restricted to in-frame clones and leaves out a portion. Of a few hundred thousand clones detected, more than 85% appear once; the ten largest clones hold approximately 2.6%. Seattle researchers signed up patients amid active infection and tracked them longitudinally. The sample holds a few counts of this clone. The sequenced sample was peripheral blood. This sequence originates from a person under 35 with COVID-19, enrolled during active disease.

CDR3 sequence reads: CAIAGTSGSEGGELFF. DNA of the CDR3: TGTGCCATCGCGGGGACTAGCGGGAGTGAGGGCGGGGAGCTGTTTTTT. The chain uses TRBV10-3 and TRBJ2-2, with 14 bases that match TRBD2. The germline CDR1 and CDR2 sequences are ENHRY and SYGVKD. The length of the CDR3 is 16 residues. V was pared by 8 bases and J by 7 bases, with 9 bases of the junction left unmatched.